This T cell receptor beta chain was recovered during a study of T cells in Graves' hyperthyroidism and ophthalmopathy. CDR1 is PRHDT and CDR2 is FYEKMQ in the germline V gene (reference sequence). Deletions cut 2 bases from V and 3 bases from J, with 7 bases between. This CDR3 region has 13 residues. The CDR3 regions of TCR beta were amplified from RNA transcripts. The HTBI primer set served for first-round RT-PCR of the TCR CDR3. TCRdb reprocessed the multiplex PCR reads with MiXCR, giving one entry per CDR3 protein. The data show about 480,000 distinct CDR3 sequences, with around a quarter seen just once and roughly 12% held by the top ten. This clonotype has at least ten counts.

V usage is TRBV13 and J usage is TRBJ1-1; TRBD1 might be the D (6 bases). Input material: blood. The TCR sequence derives from a woman in her thirties with Graves' ophthalmopathy. The CDR3 loop reads CASSLRTDTEAFF. CDR3 nucleotides: TGTGCCAGCAGCTTAAGGACAGACACTGAAGCTTTCTTT.